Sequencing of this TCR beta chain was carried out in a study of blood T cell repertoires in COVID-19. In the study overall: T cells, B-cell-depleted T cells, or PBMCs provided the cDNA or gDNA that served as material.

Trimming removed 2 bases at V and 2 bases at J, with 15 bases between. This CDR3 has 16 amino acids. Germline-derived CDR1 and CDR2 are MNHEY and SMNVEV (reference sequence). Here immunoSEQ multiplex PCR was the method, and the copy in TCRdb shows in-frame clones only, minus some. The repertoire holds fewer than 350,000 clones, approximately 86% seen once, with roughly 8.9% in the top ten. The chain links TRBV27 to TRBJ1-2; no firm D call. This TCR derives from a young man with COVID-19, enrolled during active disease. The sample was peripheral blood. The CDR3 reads CASSLKVAGSNYGYTF. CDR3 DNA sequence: TGTGCCAGCAGTTTAAAAGTGGCGGGATCCAACTATGGCTACACCTTC.